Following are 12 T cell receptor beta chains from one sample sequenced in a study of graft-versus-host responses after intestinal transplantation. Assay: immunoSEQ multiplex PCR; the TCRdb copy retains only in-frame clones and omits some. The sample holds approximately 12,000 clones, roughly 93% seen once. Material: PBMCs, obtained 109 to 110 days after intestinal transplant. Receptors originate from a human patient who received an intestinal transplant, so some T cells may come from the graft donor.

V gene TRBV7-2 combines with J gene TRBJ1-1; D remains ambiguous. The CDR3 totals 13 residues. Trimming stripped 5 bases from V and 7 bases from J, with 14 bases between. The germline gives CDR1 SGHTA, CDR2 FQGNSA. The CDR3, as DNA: TGTGCCAGCAGCCTACCCCCCTGGAGTGAAGCTTTCTTT. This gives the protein CASSLPPWSEAFF.

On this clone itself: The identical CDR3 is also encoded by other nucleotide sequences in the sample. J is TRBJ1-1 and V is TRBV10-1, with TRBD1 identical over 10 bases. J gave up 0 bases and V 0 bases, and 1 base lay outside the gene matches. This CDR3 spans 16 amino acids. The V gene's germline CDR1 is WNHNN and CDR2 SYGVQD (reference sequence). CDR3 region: CASSESGQGLNTEAFF. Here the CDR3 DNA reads TGCGCCAGCAGTGAGTCGGGACAGGGGTTGAACACTGAAGCTTTCTTT.

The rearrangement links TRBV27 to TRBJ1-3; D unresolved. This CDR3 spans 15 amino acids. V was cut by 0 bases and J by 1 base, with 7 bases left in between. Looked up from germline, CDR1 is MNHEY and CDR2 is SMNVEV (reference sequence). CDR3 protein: CASSLSGASGNTIYF. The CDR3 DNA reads TGTGCCAGCAGTTTATCGGGTGCATCTGGAAACACCATATATTTT.

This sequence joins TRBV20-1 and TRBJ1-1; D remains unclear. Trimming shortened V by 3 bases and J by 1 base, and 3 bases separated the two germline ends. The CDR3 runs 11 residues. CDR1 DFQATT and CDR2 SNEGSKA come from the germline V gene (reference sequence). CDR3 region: CSARENTEAFF. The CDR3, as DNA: TGCAGTGCTAGGGAGAACACTGAAGCTTTCTTT.

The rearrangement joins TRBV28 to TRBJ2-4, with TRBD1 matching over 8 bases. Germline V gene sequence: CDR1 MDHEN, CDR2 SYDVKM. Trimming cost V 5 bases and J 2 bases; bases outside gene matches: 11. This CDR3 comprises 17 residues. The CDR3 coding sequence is TGTGCCAGCAGTCCCCCGGACAGGGCTCCAACCAAAAACATTCAGTACTTC. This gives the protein CASSPPDRAPTKNIQYF.

In DNA form, the CDR3 reads TGTGCCAGCAGCGCCCAGACAGGGAGAGTTATCTACGAGCAGTACTTC. Protein product: CASSAQTGRVIYEQYF. This chain joins TRBV7-2 and TRBJ2-7, with 7 nucleotides matching TRBD1. In germline, CDR1 is SGHTA, CDR2 FQGNSA. This CDR3 has 16 residues. After removal of 5 bases from V and 3 bases from J, the junction contained 13 bases not matched to a gene.

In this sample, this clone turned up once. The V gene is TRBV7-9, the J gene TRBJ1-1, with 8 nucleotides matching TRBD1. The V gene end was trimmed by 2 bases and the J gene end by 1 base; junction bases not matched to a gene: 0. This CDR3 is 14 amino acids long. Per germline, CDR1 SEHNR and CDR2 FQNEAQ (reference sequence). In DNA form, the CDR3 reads TGTGCCAGCAGCTTACAGGGGGCGAACACTGAAGCTTTCTTT. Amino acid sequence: CASSLQGANTEAFF.

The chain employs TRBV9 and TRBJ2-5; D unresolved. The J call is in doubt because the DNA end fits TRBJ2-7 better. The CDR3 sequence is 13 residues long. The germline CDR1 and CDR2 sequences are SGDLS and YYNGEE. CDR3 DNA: TGTGCCAGCAGCGTAGGGAGCTCCTACGAGCAGTACTTC. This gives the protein CASSVGSSYEQYF.

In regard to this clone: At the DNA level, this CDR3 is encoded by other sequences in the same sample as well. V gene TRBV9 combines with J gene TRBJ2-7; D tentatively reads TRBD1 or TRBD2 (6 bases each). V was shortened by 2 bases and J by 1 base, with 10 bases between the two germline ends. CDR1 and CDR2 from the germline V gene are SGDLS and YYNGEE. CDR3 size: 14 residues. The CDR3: CASSVGGPSYEQYF. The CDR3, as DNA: TGTGCCAGCAGCGTGGGGGGCCCGTCCTACGAGCAGTACTTC.

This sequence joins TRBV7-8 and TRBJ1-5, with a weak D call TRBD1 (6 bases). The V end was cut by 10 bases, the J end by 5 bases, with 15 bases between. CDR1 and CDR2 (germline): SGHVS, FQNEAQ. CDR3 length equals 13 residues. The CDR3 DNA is TGTGCCACTAACAGGGAAGAGGATCAGCCCCAGCATTTT. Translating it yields CATNREEDQPQHF. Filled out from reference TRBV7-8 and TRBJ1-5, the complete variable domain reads GAGVSQSPRYKVAKRGQDVALRCDPISGHVSLFWYQQALGQGPEFLTYFQNEAQLDKSGLPSDRFFAERPEGSVSTLKIQRTQQEDSAVYLCATNREEDQPQHFGDGTRLSIL.

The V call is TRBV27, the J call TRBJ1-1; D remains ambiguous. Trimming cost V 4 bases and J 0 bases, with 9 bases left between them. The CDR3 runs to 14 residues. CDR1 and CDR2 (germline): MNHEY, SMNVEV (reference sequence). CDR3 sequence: CASSWAGMNTEAFF. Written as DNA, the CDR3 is TGTGCCAGCAGTTGGGCGGGAATGAACACTGAAGCTTTCTTT.

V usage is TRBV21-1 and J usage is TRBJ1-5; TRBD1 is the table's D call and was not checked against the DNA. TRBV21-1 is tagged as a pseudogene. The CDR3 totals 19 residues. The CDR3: CASSKEGTGLHEGNQPQHF. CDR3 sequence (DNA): TGTGCCAGCAGCAAAGAAGGGACAGGCCTTCATGAGGGCAATCAGCCCCAGCATTTT.